A single sample is the source of the 9 T cell receptor beta chains below, sequenced in a study of blood T cell repertoires in COVID-19 (dated by TCRdb to between 2020 and 2021). Library preparation used the immunoSEQ multiplex PCR assay. TCRdb retrieved this table from immuneACCESS and kept in-frame rearrangements only. Not all clones are present; in checked studies, unresolved V genes account for under half, and no reason is known for the remainder. The sample table contains fewer than 250,000 clones; only one count was recorded for 90% to 95% of them. The ten largest clones take up over 0.75% of the sample. The sequencing input was peripheral blood. These TCRs come from a man in his sixties with COVID-19, enrolled during active disease.

The rearrangement uses TRBV4-2 and TRBJ1-5; weak D call: TRBD1 (5 bases). The CDR3 runs 15 residues. Trimming stripped 0 bases from V and 7 bases from J, with 13 bases between. CDR1 and CDR2 (germline): LGHNA, YNFKEQ. CDR3 nucleotide sequence: TGTGCCAGCAGCCAAGATAGGGCAGGGCGGCAGCCCCAGCATTTT. Translated, it gives CASSQDRAGRQPQHF.

The chain carries TRBV2 and TRBJ1-1; 9 nucleotides agree with TRBD1. Germline V gene data show CDR1 as SNHLY and CDR2 as FYNNEI. The junction had 5 bases not matched to a gene; V was cut back by 2 bases and J by 1 base. The CDR3 covers 16 residues. CDR3: CASSEQWGQGNTEAFF. The DNA for the CDR3 is TGTGCCAGCAGTGAACAGTGGGGACAGGGGAACACTGAAGCTTTCTTT.

The chain employs TRBV2 and TRBJ1-4, with D unresolved. V dropped 4 bases and J dropped 7 bases, with 10 bases sitting between them. The germline gives CDR1 SNHLY, CDR2 FYNNEI. The CDR3 totals 13 residues. CDR3 bases: TGTGCCAGCAGTGTTGGGGAGCGTGAAAAACTGTTTTTT. It yields the protein CASSVGEREKLFF.

The chain carries TRBV2 and TRBJ1-1, with 8 bases matching TRBD1. V lost 7 bases, J lost 4 bases, and 8 bases stayed unmatched. The CDR3 runs 14 residues. Per germline, CDR1 SNHLY and CDR2 FYNNEI. Here the CDR3 reads CASIQGGESTEAFF. The CDR3 DNA reads as TGTGCCAGCATACAGGGGGGCGAGAGCACTGAAGCTTTCTTT. Full variable domain (remainder filled in from reference TRBV2 and TRBJ1-1): EPEVTQTPSHQVTQMGQEVILRCVPISNHLYFYWYRQILGQKVEFLVSFYNNEISEKSEIFDDQFSVERPDGSNFTLKIRSTKLEDSAMYFCASIQGGESTEAFFGQGTRLTVV.

The V and J genes are TRBV28 and TRBJ2-7; 9 positions agree with TRBD1. This CDR3 has 12 residues. CDR1 MDHEN and CDR2 SYDVKM come from the germline V gene. V lost 9 bases to trimming and J lost 6 bases; unmatched junction nucleotides: 6. CDR3 bases: TGTGCCAGTCGACAGGGGGAGTTCGAGCAGTACTTC. This gives the protein CASRQGEFEQYF.

The rearrangement uses TRBV7-9 and TRBJ1-5, with 7 bases matching TRBD1. Germline assignment: CDR1 SEHNR and CDR2 FQNEAQ (reference sequence). The V segment lost 3 bases and the J segment 1 base; nucleotides outside the gene matches: 0. The CDR3 extends over 14 amino acids. CDR3 in amino acids: CASSLTGSNQPQHF. As DNA, the CDR3 is TGTGCCAGCAGCTTGACAGGGAGCAATCAGCCCCAGCATTTT.

The V call is TRBV5-1, the J call TRBJ1-4; D gene uncertain. This CDR3 spans 15 amino acids. With 1 base removed from V and 5 bases from J, the gap between germline ends came to 12 bases. Germline loops: CDR1 SGHRS, CDR2 YFSETQ. CDR3 loop: CASSLPSGLNEKLFF. In DNA form, the CDR3 reads TGCGCCAGCAGCTTGCCCTCGGGGTTAAATGAAAAACTGTTTTTT.

J is TRBJ1-5 and V is TRBV29-1; no clear D. V lost 5 bases and J lost 6, with 11 bases in between. Germline CDR1 and CDR2: SQVTM and ANQGSEA. The length of the CDR3 is 12 residues. The CDR3 DNA reads as TGCAGCGTTCAGTCGGGAGGTCAGCCCCAGCATTTT. This gives the protein CSVQSGGQPQHF.

This chain uses TRBV9 with TRBJ1-2; 8 bases fit TRBD1. The CDR3 has 14 amino acids. Germline trimming cut 0 bases from V and 5 bases from J; bases unmatched to any gene: 3. Germline CDR1 reads SGDLS; CDR2 reads YYNGEE. CDR3 nucleotide sequence: TGTGCCAGCAGCGTAGAGGACAGGGCGTATGGCTACACCTTC. This sequence encodes CASSVEDRAYGYTF.